The T cell receptor beta chain under discussion was sequenced for a study of shared clonotypes between healthy human individuals (dated by TCRdb to 2018 to 2021). For the wider study: The cohort comprised a couple of women and a few men aged 18 to 49 years. To estimate repertoire size and how much clonotype sharing occurs between individuals, the study deeply sequenced the blood TCR repertoires of five or six healthy adults. Between about 0.94 and 8.9 billion PBMCs per donor were obtained by leukapheresis. For each donor, CD4 naive and CD4 memory were each run on three plates, CD8 naive on two plates, and CD8 memory on one plate. Different laboratories and diverse techniques were used to prepare libraries and sequence TCR repertoires, to increase sequencing depth and limit assay-specific biases.

Healthy HIV-negative adults with no recently reported acute infections or vaccinations were included as donors. Only Caucasian adults living in Nashville, Tennessee, USA were represented among the donors. CD4+ T cells were enriched through magnetic negative selection, after which naive cells were positively selected on CD45RA and the remaining negative fraction served as the memory subset. Blood was collected by leukapheresis, and PBMCs were isolated by Ficoll-Histopaque density gradient centrifugation and then cryopreserved in liquid nitrogen vapor phase. Analytical flow cytometry was used to check the purity and quantity of every magnetically sorted T cell population. Genomic DNA was isolated from every sorted fraction and measured by UV absorbance on a Nanodrop 2000c. Using the deep immunoSEQ assay, multiplex PCR amplified TCR CDR3 regions from genomic DNA. Extracted genomic DNA from each cell subset was distributed evenly across all wells of several immunoSEQ 96-well plates, and each plate was treated as a replicate. For sorted subsets, each replicate PCR was loaded with roughly 200 ng genomic DNA, equivalent to some 31,000 T cell genomes. The purified libraries were quantified using a Qubit 3.0 fluorometer, sized with a Bioanalyzer 2100, and then quantified again using the KAPA Library Quantification kit. Each immunoSEQ 96-well plate was sequenced on its own single-read 150-cycle Illumina NextSeq 550 flow cell. The paper's processing steps were these. Because only junctional sequences without quality scores were contained in the immunoSEQ output, filtering matching that applied to full-length reads could not be performed. To assign V/J genes and CDR3, sequences were annotated using PyIR, a Python wrapper for IgBLAST v1.9, with IMGT germline references. Reads with weak V/J assignments (E-value above 1e-6), missing CDR3, stop codons, out-of-frame junctions, or ambiguous translated residues were removed. V3J clonotypes were defined as sequences sharing an identical inferred V gene, J gene, and CDR3 amino acid sequence. To compute the percentage overlap between repertoires, the number of shared unique clonotypes was divided by the size of the smaller repertoire. Richness of each repertoire was evaluated using RTK rarefaction, the Chao1 estimator, and Recon v2.1 estimates of unobserved clonotypes. For all TCRbeta clonotypes obtained by the gDNA method from a few donors, generation probabilities were computed with OLGA. TCRdb carries this immuneACCESS record with in-frame sequences only. Its versions omit some clonotypes, under half of them owing to an unresolved V gene in the studies checked, with the rest unexplained. The D gene and trimming were derived from the DNA, and the V and J assignments and clone size from that table. This sample holds roughly 2,300,000 clones; roughly 92% were observed only once. Jointly, the top ten make up roughly 0.34% of the sample.

Beyond this particular receptor, the publication reports: Sampling was restricted to blood, and TCR repertoires in tissue are likely to differ from TCR repertoires in blood. The small number of donors limited the genetic and exposure-history diversity represented. Compared with non-shared clonotypes, the clonotypes found in all four sorted-subset donors had higher generation probabilities. Estimated clonotype richness was generally larger for naive than for memory subsets. Pairwise subsampling indicated that sequencing depth was expected to affect the degree of clonotype sharing among donors. Sharing across a handful of donors was observed for 4.5% to 6.5% of naive CD4, under 4% of naive CD8, over 2% of memory CD4, and roughly 0.43% of memory CD8 clonotypes. Rarefaction of sorted-subset datasets indicated incomplete sequencing despite the large sequencing depth.

In the case of this clone: Its recognized antigen is unknown. Base qualities are missing; no much larger clone stands one base away.

From cysteine to phenylalanine, the CDR3 is 15 amino acids long. Only the CDR3 DNA is retained, 45 bases long and in frame from the first base. The germline V gene encodes CDR1 LGHNA and CDR2 YNFKEQ. V drops 1 base and J drops 7 bases, leaving 13 bases in between. This sequence uses TRBV4-2 and TRBJ2-2; the best D guess is TRBD2, with 6 bases matching. The sequence derives from a man in his late teens or twenties in good health. Some clones in this sample may be carry-over from other donors' samples. Specimen: naive CD4+ T cells from PBMCs. According to the study, the label for this sample's cell subset or site signals: CD45RA+ positively selected. CDR3 protein: CASSQGHGRGGELFF. The DNA is as follows: TGTGCCAGCAGCCAAGGCCACGGGAGAGGCGGGGAGCTGTTTTTT.